This T cell receptor (beta chain) was identified during a study of T cells in Graves' hyperthyroidism and ophthalmopathy. Looking at the study overall: Specimen type is peripheral blood, collected at initial diagnosis prior to any treatment. Regarding the study as a whole: Most expanded thyroid clonotypes above 0.001 also appeared in blood. Model predictions of ophthalmopathy came a median approximately 6.2 months before onset.

From germline, CDR1 is PRHDT and CDR2 FYEKMQ (reference sequence). This CDR3 contains 14 residues. RNA transcripts yielded amplified TCR beta CDR3 regions. First-round RT-PCR targeting the TCR CDR3 was performed with the HTBI primer set. TCRdb itself ran the multiplex PCR reads through MiXCR, one entry per CDR3 protein. The sample holds a few hundred thousand distinct CDR3 sequences; approximately 15% are singletons and the top ten take less than 9.5%. Turning to this clonotype: The antigen remains undetermined. A much larger clone sits a single nucleotide away, making a read error possible.

The chain is built from TRBV13 and TRBJ1-6; TRBD1 agrees at 9 bases. The receptor comes from a woman under 40 with Graves' hyperthyroidism. Sequences were obtained from blood. The CDR3 region is CASSPDRGGSPFHF. The CDR3 DNA reads TGTGCCAGCAGCCCGGACAGGGGTGGCTCACCCTTCCACTTT.